The rows below give T cell receptor beta chains drawn from one sample of a study of blood T cell repertoires in COVID-19. The assay was immunoSEQ multiplex PCR, and TCRdb's table has in-frame clones only and misses some. This sample carries about 360,000 clones, around 90% of them seen once, and the ten largest clones take over 2.5%. What was sequenced was peripheral blood. The source of these receptors is a human donor in a cohort sampled during active COVID-19. CDR3s include the opening cysteine and the closing phenylalanine or tryptophan. A D gene is named only where the DNA matches it firmly. Clone size is stated in some rows and not others, as once, few, many or a class when expanded.

cdr3_nt | cdr3_aa | j_call | clone_size | v_call | d_call
TGTGCCAGCAATCCCTCCGGGACAGGGTACGAGCAGTACTTC | CASNPSGTGYEQYF | TRBJ2-7 | . | TRBV28 | TRBD1
TGTGCCAGCAGCCAAAGGGGTGGCTACACCTTC | CASSQRGGYTF | TRBJ1-2 | . | TRBV7-8 | .
TGTGCCAGTAGGACACAGGGTCAAAATGCTGGAAACACCATATATTTT | CASRTQGQNAGNTIYF | TRBJ1-3 | . | TRBV19 | .
TGTGCCAGCAGCGGAGTAGCGGGGGGATCCGAGACCCAGTACTTC | CASSGVAGGSETQYF | TRBJ2-5 | . | TRBV9 | TRBD2
TGTGCCAGCAGCCCCACATTCCGGGAGGGCGGTCTTCAGCCCCAGCATTTT | CASSPTFREGGLQPQHF | TRBJ1-5 | . | TRBV5-5 | .
TGTGCCAGCAGCCAAGGTCGGACTAGCGGGGAGACCCAGTACTTC | CASSQGRTSGETQYF | TRBJ2-5 | . | TRBV3-1/TRBV3-2 | TRBD2
TGCAGTGCTAGTCCTGACTTTTATGGCTACACCTTC | CSASPDFYGYTF | TRBJ1-2 | . | TRBV20-1 | .
TGTGCCTGGAGTGTACTTGTTTTTTATAGGAGAAAGGTGAACACTGAAGCTTTCTTT | CAWSVLVFYRRKVNTEAFF | TRBJ1-1 | once | TRBV30 | .
TGTGCCAGCAGTTTAACTGGGCCTAACTATGGCTACACCTTC | CASSLTGPNYGYTF | TRBJ1-2 | . | TRBV28 | .
TGTGCCAGCAGTCCGATAAGCGGGGGGCTCTACAATGAGCAGTTCTTC | CASSPISGGLYNEQFF | TRBJ2-1 | few | TRBV27 | TRBD2
TGTGCCAGCAGTTACTCGCAAACAGGGGCTTACGAGCAGTACTTC | CASSYSQTGAYEQYF | TRBJ2-7 | few | TRBV6-6 | TRBD1
TGCGCCAGCAGCTTCTACTCCCCCGACACGTACCAACCCGCTAATGAAAAACTGTTTTTT | CASSFYSPDTYQPANEKLFF | TRBJ1-4 | . | TRBV5-1 | .
TGTGCCAGCAGTTCAGGGGGCTATGGCTACACCTTC | CASSSGGYGYTF | TRBJ1-2 | . | TRBV27 | TRBD1
TGTGCCAGTAGTTTCACAGGGCCGGGAGGCATTCAGTACTTC | CASSFTGPGGIQYF | TRBJ2-4 | . | TRBV19 | .
TGTGCCAGCAGTTTACTTCGCGGGAGTAACCCCTCCTACAATGAGCAGTTCTTC | CASSLLRGSNPSYNEQFF | TRBJ2-1 | once | TRBV27 | TRBD2
TGTGCCAGCAGCCCACCGGGACTAGCGGGGGGTAAGTTCTTC | CASSPPGLAGGKFF | TRBJ2-1 | . | TRBV7-8 | TRBD2
TGTGCCAGCAGCCCCAGAAGCGGGTACACCGGGGAGCTGTTTTTT | CASSPRSGYTGELFF | TRBJ2-2 | . | TRBV7-9 | .